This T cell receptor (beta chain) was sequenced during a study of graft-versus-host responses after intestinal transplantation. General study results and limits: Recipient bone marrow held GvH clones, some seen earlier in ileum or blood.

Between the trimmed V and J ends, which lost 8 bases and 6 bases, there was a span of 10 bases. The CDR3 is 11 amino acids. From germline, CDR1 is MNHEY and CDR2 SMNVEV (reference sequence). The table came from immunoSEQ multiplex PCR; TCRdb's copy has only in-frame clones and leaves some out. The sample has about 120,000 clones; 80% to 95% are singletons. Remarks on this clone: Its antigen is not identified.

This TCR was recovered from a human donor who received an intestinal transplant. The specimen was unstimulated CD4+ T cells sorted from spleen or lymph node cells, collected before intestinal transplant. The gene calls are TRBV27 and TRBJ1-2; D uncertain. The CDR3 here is CASGWAHGYTF. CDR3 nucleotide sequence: TGTGCCAGCGGTTGGGCCCATGGCTACACCTTC.